This TCR beta chain was sequenced in a study of blood T cell repertoires in COVID-19. Study-level background: The cDNA or gDNA used as material had been derived from T cells, B-cell-depleted T cells, or PBMCs.

Original analysis: Reference gene primer amplification in the assay estimated nucleated cell counts. Some clones are missing from TCRdb's copy, which holds only in-frame ones; the method was immunoSEQ multiplex PCR. V, J and clone size are those of that table, while D and trimming were read from the DNA. The table lists roughly 89,000 clones, approximately 80% of them singletons. This CDR3 region has 15 residues. Unmatched junction bases numbered 11, after V lost 8 bases and J lost 6 bases. The germline gives CDR1 MNHEY, CDR2 SVGEGT. The gene calls are TRBV6-2 or TRBV6-3 and TRBJ2-3; 10 nucleotides agree with TRBD2. The material sequenced was peripheral blood. The receptor was isolated from a woman at least 80 years old with acute or convalescent COVID-19. The CDR3 reads CASRPFLAGADTQYF. The CDR3 DNA reads TGTGCCAGCCGCCCCTTTCTAGCGGGGGCCGATACGCAGTATTTT.